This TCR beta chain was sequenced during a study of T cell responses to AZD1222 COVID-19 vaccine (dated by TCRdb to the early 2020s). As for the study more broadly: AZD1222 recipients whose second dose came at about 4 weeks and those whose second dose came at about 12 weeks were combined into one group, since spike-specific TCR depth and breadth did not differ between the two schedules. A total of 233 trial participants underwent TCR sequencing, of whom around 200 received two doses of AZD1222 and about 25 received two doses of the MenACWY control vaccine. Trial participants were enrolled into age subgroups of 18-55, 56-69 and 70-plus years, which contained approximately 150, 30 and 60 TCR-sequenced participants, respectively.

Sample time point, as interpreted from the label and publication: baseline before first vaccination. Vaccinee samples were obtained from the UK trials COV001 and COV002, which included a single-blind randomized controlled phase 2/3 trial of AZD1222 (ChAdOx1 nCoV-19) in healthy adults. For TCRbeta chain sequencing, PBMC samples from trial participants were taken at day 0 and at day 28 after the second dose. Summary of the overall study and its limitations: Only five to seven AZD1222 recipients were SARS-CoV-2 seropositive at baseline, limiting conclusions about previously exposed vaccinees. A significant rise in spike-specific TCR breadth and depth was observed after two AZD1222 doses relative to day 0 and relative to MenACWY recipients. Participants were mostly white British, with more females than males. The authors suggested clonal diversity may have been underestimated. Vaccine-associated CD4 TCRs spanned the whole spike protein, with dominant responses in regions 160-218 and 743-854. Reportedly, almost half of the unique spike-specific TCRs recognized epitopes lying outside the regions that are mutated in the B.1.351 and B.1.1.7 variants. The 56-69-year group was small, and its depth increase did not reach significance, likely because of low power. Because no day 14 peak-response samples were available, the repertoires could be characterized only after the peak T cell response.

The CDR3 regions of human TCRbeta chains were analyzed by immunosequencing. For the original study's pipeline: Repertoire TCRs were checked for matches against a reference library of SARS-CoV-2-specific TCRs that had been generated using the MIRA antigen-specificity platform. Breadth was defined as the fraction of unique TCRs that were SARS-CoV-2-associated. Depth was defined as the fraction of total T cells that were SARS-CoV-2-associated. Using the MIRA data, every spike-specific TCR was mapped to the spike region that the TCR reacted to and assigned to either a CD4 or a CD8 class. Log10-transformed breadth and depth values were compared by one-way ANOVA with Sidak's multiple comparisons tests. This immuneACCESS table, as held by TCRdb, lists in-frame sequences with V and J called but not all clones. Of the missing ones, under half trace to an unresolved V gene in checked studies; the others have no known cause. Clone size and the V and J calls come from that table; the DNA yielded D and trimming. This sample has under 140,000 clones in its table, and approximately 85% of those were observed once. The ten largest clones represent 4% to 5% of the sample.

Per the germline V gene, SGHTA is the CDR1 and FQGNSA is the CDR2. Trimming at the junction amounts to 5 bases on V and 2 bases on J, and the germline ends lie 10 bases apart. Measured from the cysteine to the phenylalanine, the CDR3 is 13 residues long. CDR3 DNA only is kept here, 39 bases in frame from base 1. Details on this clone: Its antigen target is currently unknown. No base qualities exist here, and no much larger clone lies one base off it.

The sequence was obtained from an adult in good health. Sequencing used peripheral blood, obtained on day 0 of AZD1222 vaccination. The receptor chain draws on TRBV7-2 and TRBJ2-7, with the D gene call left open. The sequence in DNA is TGTGCCAGCAGCGCCTCTGGAGCCTACGAGCAGTACTTC. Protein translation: CASSASGAYEQYF.